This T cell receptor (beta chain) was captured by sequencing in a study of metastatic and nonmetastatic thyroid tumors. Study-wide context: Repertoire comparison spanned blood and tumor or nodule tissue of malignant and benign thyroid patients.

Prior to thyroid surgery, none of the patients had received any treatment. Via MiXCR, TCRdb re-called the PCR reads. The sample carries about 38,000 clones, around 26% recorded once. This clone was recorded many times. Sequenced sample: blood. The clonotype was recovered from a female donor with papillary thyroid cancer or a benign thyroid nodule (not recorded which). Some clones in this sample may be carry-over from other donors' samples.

The CDR3 reads CASSHQTGGGYTF. The CDR3 bases are TGCGCCAGCAGCCACCAAACAGGGGGCGGCTACACCTTC. The chain recombines TRBV4-1 with TRBJ1-2; 9 bases are a match to TRBD1. Trimming cost V 3 bases and J 8 bases; bases outside gene matches: 4. Germline V gives CDR1 MGHRA, CDR2 YSYEKL. This CDR3 spans 13 amino acids.